Listed below are T cell receptor beta chains from one sample, sequenced in a study of PD-1 blockade in classical Hodgkin lymphoma. Sequencing was performed with immunoSEQ multiplex PCR; in TCRdb, only in-frame clones are kept and a portion is missing. The data hold about 64,000 clones, with 75% to 95% observed a single time. Sequences were derived from peripheral blood mononuclear cells (PBMCs), sampled before the fourth cycle of nivolumab. The receptors stem from a human donor with classical Hodgkin lymphoma. Both conserved end residues are part of each CDR3. D genes are given only for firm matches. A row's size may be missing; if present it is once, few, many or a size class.

d_call	clone_size	j_call	v_call	cdr3_nt	cdr3_aa
.	.	TRBJ2-3	TRBV7-7	TGTGCTAGCAGCTTAGGCCCTAGCGGCACAGATACGCAGTATTTT	CASSLGPSGTDTQYF
TRBD1	.	TRBJ1-1	TRBV15	TGTGCCACCAGCAGAACAGGGGACACTGAAGCTTTCTTT	CATSRTGDTEAFF
.	.	TRBJ1-1	TRBV6-1	TGTGCCAGTAGTCCCCGGAGGGACGGCACTGAAGCTTTCTTT	CASSPRRDGTEAFF
TRBD1	.	TRBJ1-2	TRBV7-4	TGTGCCAGCACCACCGGACAGGGGGACTATGGCTACACCTTC	CASTTGQGDYGYTF
.	.	TRBJ1-6	TRBV30	TGTGCCTGGAGTTTTGGGAATTCACCCCTCCACTTT	CAWSFGNSPLHF
.	.	TRBJ2-3	TRBV12-5	TGTGCTAGTGGTTCCCCGTCTCCTATGGGACTCCCGGTACTAGCAGATACGCAGTATTTT	CASGSPSPMGLPVLADTQYF
.	.	TRBJ2-5	TRBV29-1	TGCAGCGCCTCCCGTAAAGAAGAGACCCAGTACTTC	CSASRKEETQYF
.	once	TRBJ2-1	TRBV7-8	TGTGCCAGCGTAGCAGGGGGGAACAATGAGCAGTTCTTC	CASVAGGNNEQFF
.	.	TRBJ2-7	TRBV5-4	TGTGCCAGCAGCTTGAAAGGGTCAACCTACGAGCAGTACTTC	CASSLKGSTYEQYF
.	.	TRBJ1-2	TRBV9	TGTGCCAGCAGGTCCGGTGCATATGGCTACACCTTC	CASRSGAYGYTF
.	.	TRBJ1-5	TRBV4-1	TGCGCCAGCAGCCAAGAAGTGGCCGGAGGCCCCTACCAGCCCCAGCATTTT	CASSQEVAGGPYQPQHF
TRBD2	once	TRBJ2-7	TRBV9	TGTGCCAGCAGCGTAGGTGGGGGGACTATCGAGCAGTACTTC	CASSVGGGTIEQYF
TRBD2	.	TRBJ2-7	TRBV14	TGTGCCAGCAGCCCTTTGGCGGGGGACTCCTACGAGCAGTACTTC	CASSPLAGDSYEQYF
.	once	TRBJ1-1	TRBV9	TGTGCCAGCAGCGCTGGGACGGAGAACACTGAAGCTTTCTTT	CASSAGTENTEAFF
.	.	TRBJ1-1	TRBV5-1	TGCGCCAGCAGCTTGAGCCTCCTAAACACTGAAGCTTTCTTT	CASSLSLLNTEAFF
.	.	TRBJ2-5	TRBV5-1	TGCGCCAGCAGCTTGGCCAGTATGGGTCCAGAGACCCAGTACTTC	CASSLASMGPETQYF
TRBD1	.	TRBJ1-5	TRBV18	TGTGCCAGCTCAGAAGGACAGGATAATCAGCCCCAGCATTTT	CASSEGQDNQPQHF
.	.	TRBJ2-3	TRBV4-1	TGCGCCAGCAGCCGAAAACAGGACACAGATACGCAGTATTTT	CASSRKQDTDTQYF
.	.	TRBJ1-2	TRBV2	TGTGCCAGCAACCCCCAGGGAAATTCCGGGTATGGCTACACCTTC	CASNPQGNSGYGYTF
.	.	TRBJ1-5	TRBV19	TGTGCCAGTAGTATCAGCAGCAATCAGCCCCAGCATTTT	CASSISSNQPQHF
TRBD1	.	TRBJ1-3	TRBV13	TGTGCCAGCAGCAGGACAGGTTTTGGAAACACCATATATTTT	CASSRTGFGNTIYF
TRBD1	.	TRBJ1-6	TRBV6-5	TGTGCCAGCAGAACCGGGACAGGGCATTCACCCCTCCACTTT	CASRTGTGHSPLHF
.	.	TRBJ1-1	TRBV5-1	TGCGCCAGCAGTCGGGACATACCGAACACTGAAGCTTTCTTT	CASSRDIPNTEAFF
.	.	TRBJ1-1	TRBV14	TGTGCCAGTAAGAGGGAGGGCACTGAAGCTTTCTTT	CASKREGTEAFF
.	.	TRBJ1-4	TRBV4-2	TGTGCCAGCAGCTTCATAGGGACTAATGAAAAACTGTTTTTT	CASSFIGTNEKLFF
.	.	TRBJ1-4	TRBV20-1	TGCAGTGCTTTAGAAGGCGAAAAACTGTTTTTT	CSALEGEKLFF
.	.	TRBJ2-5	TRBV5-4	TGTGCCAGCAGCTTGGAGCCCCAGCTGGAGACCCAGTACTTC	CASSLEPQLETQYF
.	once	TRBJ1-2	TRBV19	TGTGCCAGTAGTATGTGGAGGGAGGACGGCTACACCTTC	CASSMWREDGYTF
.	.	TRBJ1-6	TRBV6-4	TGTGCCAGCAGTGAAGGAATTTTTTCACCCCTCCACTTT	CASSEGIFSPLHF
TRBD1	once	TRBJ1-6	TRBV5-1	TGCGCCAGCAGCTTGGTGGGGTCCCGACAGGGCATTTCGGGCTCCTATAATTCACCCCTCCACTTT	CASSLVGSRQGISGSYNSPLHF
.	.	TRBJ1-1	TRBV29-1	TGCAGCGTTGGCTCTCTGAACACTGAAGCTTTCTTT	CSVGSLNTEAFF
TRBD1	.	TRBJ1-2	TRBV9	TGTGCCAGCAGCGTAGATCCCCGGACAGGGTGGGATGGCTACACCTTC	CASSVDPRTGWDGYTF
.	once	TRBJ2-7	TRBV14	TGTGCCAGCAGCCAAGTGCAGAAGCAGTACTTC	CASSQVQKQYF
.	.	TRBJ2-1	TRBV5-4	TGTGCCAGCAGCGTGGGCGTTGAGCAGTTCTTC	CASSVGVEQFF
.	.	TRBJ1-5	TRBV5-4	TGTGCCAGCAGCCCGGAGGTTAGTCAGCCCCAGCATTTT	CASSPEVSQPQHF
TRBD1	few	TRBJ1-2	TRBV2	TGTGCCAGCAGTGAGATGCGGGACAGCCACTATGGCTACACCTTC	CASSEMRDSHYGYTF
.	.	TRBJ1-1	TRBV9	TGTGCCAGCAACAAAGAAATGAACACTGAAGCTTTCTTT	CASNKEMNTEAFF
.	once	TRBJ2-5	TRBV7-2	TGTGCCAGCAGCTTAGACCCAGTCCAAGAGACCCAGTACTTC	CASSLDPVQETQYF
.	.	TRBJ1-1	TRBV29-1	TGCAGCGTTGGCCAGGGCCCCCCTGAAGCTTTCTTT	CSVGQGPPEAFF
.	.	TRBJ1-6	TRBV5-5	TGTGCCAGCAGCTTGTCCCCGTCACCCCTCCACTTT	CASSLSPSPLHF
.	.	TRBJ1-3	TRBV7-9	TGTGCCAGCAGCTTCTTGATCCGGGGGGAGTCTGGAAACACCATATATTTT	CASSFLIRGESGNTIYF
.	.	TRBJ1-1	TRBV7-6	TGTGCCAGCAGCTTAGAAGTTGGGTCTGAAGCTTTCTTT	CASSLEVGSEAFF
.	once	TRBJ1-2	TRBV19	TGTGCCAGTAGGAGGAGGGCATCTGCTTATGGCTACACCTTC	CASRRRASAYGYTF